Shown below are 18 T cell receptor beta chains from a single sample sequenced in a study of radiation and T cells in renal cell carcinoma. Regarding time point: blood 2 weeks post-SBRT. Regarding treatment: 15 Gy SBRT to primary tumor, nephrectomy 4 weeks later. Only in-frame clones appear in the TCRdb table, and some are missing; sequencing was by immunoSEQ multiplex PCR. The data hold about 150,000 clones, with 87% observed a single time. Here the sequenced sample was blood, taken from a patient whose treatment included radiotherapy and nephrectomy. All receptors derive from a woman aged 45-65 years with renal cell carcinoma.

The CDR3 nucleotides read TGTGCCAGCAGTTACTCAACGCCGGTCGGGGAGACCCAGTACTTC. Protein: CASSYSTPVGETQYF. J is TRBJ2-5 and V is TRBV6-5; D remains ambiguous. The CDR3 runs to 15 residues. The germline V gene has CDR1 MNHEY and CDR2 SVGAGI. V lost 0 bases and J lost 5, with 13 bases in between.

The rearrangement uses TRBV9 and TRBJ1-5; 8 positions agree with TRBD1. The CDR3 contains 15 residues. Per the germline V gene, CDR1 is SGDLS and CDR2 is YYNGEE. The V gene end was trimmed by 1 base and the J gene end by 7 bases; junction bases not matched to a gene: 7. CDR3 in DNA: TGTGCCAGCAGCGTAACAGGGGGATATCTCCAGCCCCAGCATTTT. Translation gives CASSVTGGYLQPQHF.

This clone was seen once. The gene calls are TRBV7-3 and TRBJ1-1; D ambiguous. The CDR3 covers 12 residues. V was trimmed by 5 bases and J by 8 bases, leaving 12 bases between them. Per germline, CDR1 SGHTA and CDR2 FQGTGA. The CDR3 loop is CASSRPPGEAFF. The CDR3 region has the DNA TGTGCCAGCAGCCGCCCCCCCGGGGAAGCTTTCTTT. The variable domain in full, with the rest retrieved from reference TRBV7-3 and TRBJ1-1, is GAGVSQTPSNKVTEKGKYVELRCDPISGHTALYWYRQSLGQGPEFLIYFQGTGAADDSGLPNDRFFAVRPEGSVSTLKIQRTERGDSAVYLCASSRPPGEAFFGQGTRLTVV.

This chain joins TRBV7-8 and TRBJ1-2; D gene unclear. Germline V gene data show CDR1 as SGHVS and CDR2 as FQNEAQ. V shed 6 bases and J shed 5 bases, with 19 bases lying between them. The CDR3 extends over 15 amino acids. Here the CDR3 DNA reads TGTGCCAGCAGAGAAAGGGCCGATCAACGTTATGGCTACACCTTC. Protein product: CASRERADQRYGYTF.

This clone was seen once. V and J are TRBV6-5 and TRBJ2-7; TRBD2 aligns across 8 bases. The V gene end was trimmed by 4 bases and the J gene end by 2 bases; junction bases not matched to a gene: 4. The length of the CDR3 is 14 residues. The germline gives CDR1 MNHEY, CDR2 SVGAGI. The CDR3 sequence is CASSSLAGPYEQYF. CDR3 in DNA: TGTGCCAGCAGTTCTCTAGCGGGCCCCTACGAGCAGTACTTC.

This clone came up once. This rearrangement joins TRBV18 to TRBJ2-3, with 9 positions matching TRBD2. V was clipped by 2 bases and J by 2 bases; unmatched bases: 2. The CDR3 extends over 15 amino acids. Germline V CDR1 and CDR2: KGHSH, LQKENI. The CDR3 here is CASSPAGGITDTQYF. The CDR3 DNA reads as TGTGCCAGCTCACCAGCGGGGGGGATCACAGATACGCAGTATTTT.

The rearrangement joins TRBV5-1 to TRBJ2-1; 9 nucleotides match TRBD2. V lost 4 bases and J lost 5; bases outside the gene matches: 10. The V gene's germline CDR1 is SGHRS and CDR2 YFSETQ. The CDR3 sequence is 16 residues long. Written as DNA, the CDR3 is TGCGCCAGCAGCCTAAGACTAGCGGAGACCCACAATGAGCAGTTCTTC. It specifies CASSLRLAETHNEQFF.

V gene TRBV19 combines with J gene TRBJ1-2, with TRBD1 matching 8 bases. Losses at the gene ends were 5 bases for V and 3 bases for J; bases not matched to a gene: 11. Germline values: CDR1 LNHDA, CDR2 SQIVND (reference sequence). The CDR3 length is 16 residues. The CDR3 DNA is TGTGCCAGTAGTCCAGGCGGACAGGGAACTCACTATGGCTACACCTTC. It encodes CASSPGGQGTHYGYTF.

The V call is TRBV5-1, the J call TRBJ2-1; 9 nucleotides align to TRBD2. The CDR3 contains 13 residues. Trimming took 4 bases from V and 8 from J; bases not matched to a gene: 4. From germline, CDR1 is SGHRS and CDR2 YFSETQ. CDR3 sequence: CASSGTSNYEQFF. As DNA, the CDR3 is TGCGCCAGCAGCGGGACTAGCAATTATGAGCAGTTCTTC.

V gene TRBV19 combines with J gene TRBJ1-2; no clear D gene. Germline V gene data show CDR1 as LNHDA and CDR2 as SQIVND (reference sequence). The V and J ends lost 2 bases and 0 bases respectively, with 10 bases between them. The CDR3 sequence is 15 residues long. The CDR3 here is CASSIRAGSNYGYTF. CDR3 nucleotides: TGTGCCAGTAGTATACGGGCCGGATCTAACTATGGCTACACCTTC.

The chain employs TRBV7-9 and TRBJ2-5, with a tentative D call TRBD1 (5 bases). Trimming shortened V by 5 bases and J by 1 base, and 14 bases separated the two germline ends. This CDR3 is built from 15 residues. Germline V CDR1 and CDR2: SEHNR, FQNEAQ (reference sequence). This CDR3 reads CASSHVQGPQETQYF. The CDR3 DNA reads TGTGCCAGCAGCCACGTTCAGGGCCCCCAAGAGACCCAGTACTTC.

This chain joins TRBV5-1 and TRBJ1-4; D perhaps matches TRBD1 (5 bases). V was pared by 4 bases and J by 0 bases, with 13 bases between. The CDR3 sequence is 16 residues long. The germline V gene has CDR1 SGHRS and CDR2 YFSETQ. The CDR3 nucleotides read TGCGCCAGCAGCCCCTTGGGACCAGCAACTAATGAAAAACTGTTTTTT. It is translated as CASSPLGPATNEKLFF.

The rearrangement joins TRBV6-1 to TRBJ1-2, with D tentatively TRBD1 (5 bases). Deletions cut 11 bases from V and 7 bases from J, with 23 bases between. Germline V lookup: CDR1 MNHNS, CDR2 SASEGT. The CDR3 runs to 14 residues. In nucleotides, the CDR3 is TGTGCCTCGGGAGGGGCCCAGGAAGGCTCTGGCTACACCTTC. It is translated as CASGGAQEGSGYTF.

CDR3 loop: CASTSGGADTGELFF. The CDR3 DNA is TGTGCCAGCACAAGCGGGGGGGCTGACACCGGGGAGCTGTTTTTT. The chain combines TRBV6-1 with TRBJ2-2; 10 nucleotides align to TRBD2. Per the germline V gene, CDR1 is MNHNS and CDR2 is SASEGT. Trimming took 7 bases from V and 3 from J; bases not matched to a gene: 5. The CDR3 is 15 amino acids.

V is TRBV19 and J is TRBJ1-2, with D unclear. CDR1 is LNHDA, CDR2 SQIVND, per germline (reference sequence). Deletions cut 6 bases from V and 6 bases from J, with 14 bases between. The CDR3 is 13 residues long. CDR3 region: CASSRTRDDGYTF. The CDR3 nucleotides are TGTGCCAGTAGCCGAACGCGAGACGATGGCTACACCTTC. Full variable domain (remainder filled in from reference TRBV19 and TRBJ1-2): DGGITQSPKYLFRKEGQNVTLSCEQNLNHDAMYWYRQDPGQGLRLIYYSQIVNDFQKGDIAEGYSVSREKKESFPLTVTSAQKNPTAFYLCASSRTRDDGYTFGSGTRLTVV.

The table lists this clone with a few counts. The CDR3 DNA reads TGTGCTTACCACCGGGACAGGCCGTATGGCTACACCTTC. This translates into CAYHRDRPYGYTF. The V gene is TRBV30, the J gene TRBJ1-2; 8 positions agree with TRBD1. Germline V gives CDR1 GTSNPN, CDR2 SVGIG (reference sequence). The CDR3 runs to 13 residues.

The CDR3 DNA reads as TGTGCCAGCGGACTACAGGGGGCGATAACGATCTCCTACGAGCAGTACTTC. Amino acid sequence: CASGLQGAITISYEQYF. The rearrangement joins TRBV2 to TRBJ2-7; TRBD1 matches at 9 bases. This CDR3 region has 17 residues. Germline lookup yields CDR1 SNHLY and CDR2 FYNNEI. The V and J ends lost 8 bases and 0 bases, in that order; junction bases with no gene match: 14.

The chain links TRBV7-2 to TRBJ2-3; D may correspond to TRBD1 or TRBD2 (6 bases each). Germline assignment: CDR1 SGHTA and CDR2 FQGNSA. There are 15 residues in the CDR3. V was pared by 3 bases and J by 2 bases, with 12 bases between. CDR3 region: CASSLGGRFTDTQYF. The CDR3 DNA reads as TGTGCCAGCAGCTTGGGGGGCAGATTCACAGATACGCAGTATTTT.